A selection of T cell receptor beta chains follows, all from one sample in a study of regulatory T cells in long-lasting Graves disease. TCRdb reprocessed the multiplex PCR reads via MiXCR and lists one record per CDR3 protein. This table has 650,000 to 850,000 distinct CDR3 sequences, 25% to 35% appearing once. Source: peripheral blood mononuclear cells (PBMCs), taken when the disease was refractory, from a patient treated with antithyroid drugs. The receptors originated from a female donor with Graves disease. Each CDR3 is given with its conserved first and last residue. A D gene is named only where the DNA matches it firmly. Size tells how often a clone was seen (once, few, many) or the class of an expanded clone, and some rows leave it out.

v_call	j_call	clone_size	d_call	cdr3_aa	cdr3_nt
TRBV12-3/TRBV12-4	TRBJ2-5	many	-	CASSLAGLETQYF	TGTGCCAGCAGTTTGGCGGGACTAGAGACCCAGTACTTC
TRBV5-1	TRBJ1-1	-	-	CASSTLGAAVMNTEAFF	TGCGCCAGCAGCACCCTCGGGGCAGCGGTAATGAACACTGAAGCTTTCTTT
TRBV27	TRBJ2-7	-	TRBD2	CASSFAGGGMTGEQYF	TGTGCCAGCAGTTTCGCTGGGGGGGGTATGACGGGCGAGCAGTACTTC
TRBV20-1	TRBJ2-5	many	TRBD1	CSAEMTGGEETQYF	TGCAGTGCCGAAATGACAGGGGGGGAAGAGACCCAGTACTTC
TRBV5-6	TRBJ2-7	few	TRBD1	CASSLWDSSYEQYF	TGTGCCAGCAGCCTATGGGACAGCTCCTACGAGCAGTACTTC
TRBV19	TRBJ1-2	-	-	CASKGPETRLTNYGYTF	TGTGCCAGTAAGGGCCCGGAGACTCGTTTAACTAACTATGGCTACACCTTC
TRBV12-3/TRBV12-4	TRBJ1-1	many	-	CASSSYQNTEAFF	TGTGCCAGCAGCTCATATCAGAACACTGAAGCTTTCTTT
TRBV10-3	TRBJ2-7	-	-	CAISESVRNYEQYF	TGTGCCATCAGTGAGTCCGTCAGGAACTACGAGCAGTACTTC
TRBV12-3/TRBV12-4	TRBJ2-3	once	-	CASRPAVPTDTQYF	TGTGCCAGCAGGCCCGCGGTCCCCACAGATACGCAGTATTTT
TRBV27	TRBJ1-1	few	TRBD1	CASSLTGQDLNTEAFF	TGTGCCAGCAGTCTCACTGGACAGGACTTGAACACTGAAGCTTTCTTT
TRBV12-3/TRBV12-4	TRBJ1-2	many	TRBD1	CASTLGQGIGYTF	TGTGCCAGCACCCTAGGACAGGGGATTGGCTACACCTTC
TRBV10-3	TRBJ1-1	-	-	CAIAFGGEDTEAFF	TGTGCCATCGCTTTCGGGGGCGAGGACACTGAAGCTTTCTTT
TRBV28	TRBJ1-4	many	-	CASSFITGNEKLFF	TGTGCCAGCAGTTTCATAACAGGGAATGAAAAACTGTTTTTT
TRBV29-1	TRBJ2-5	-	-	CSVEDGTLGGTQYF	TGCAGCGTTGAAGATGGGACCCTAGGGGGGACCCAGTACTTC
TRBV2	TRBJ2-5	-	-	CASTREIQETQYF	TGTGCCAGTACCCGGGAGATCCAAGAGACCCAGTACTTC
TRBV20-1	TRBJ1-6	many	TRBD1	CSAFPPGQGSSPLHF	TGCAGTGCGTTTCCTCCGGGACAGGGGTCTTCACCCCTCCACTTT
TRBV20-1	TRBJ1-1	-	-	CSASVRNTEAFF	TGCAGTGCTAGTGTGAGGAACACTGAAGCTTTCTTT
TRBV20-1	TRBJ2-5	many	-	CSARGGGQETQYF	TGCAGTGCTAGAGGAGGGGGACAAGAGACCCAGTACTTC
TRBV10-3	TRBJ2-3	-	-	CAISGGPQGATDTQYF	TGTGCCATCAGTGGGGGACCCCAGGGAGCCACAGATACGCAGTATTTT
TRBV12-3/TRBV12-4	TRBJ1-2	few	TRBD1	CASRHDRVRGYTF	TGTGCCAGCAGACACGACAGGGTGAGGGGCTACACCTTC
TRBV5-1	TRBJ1-1	-	-	CASSLLGGANPLVRAFF	TGCGCCAGCAGCTTGTTGGGCGGTGCGAATCCACTCGTGCGAGCTTTCTTT
TRBV6-5	TRBJ1-1	-	-	CASSYWRQPTEAFF	TGTGCCAGCAGTTACTGGAGACAGCCCACTGAAGCTTTCTTT
TRBV20-1	TRBJ1-1	-	-	CSAQLGGQAFF	TGCAGTGCCCAGCTGGGGGGCCAAGCTTTCTTT
TRBV7-8	TRBJ1-4	few	-	CASSLAESADAEKLFF	TGTGCCAGCAGCTTAGCAGAGTCGGCCGACGCCGAAAAACTGTTTTTT
TRBV7-2	TRBJ2-7	-	-	CASSRTGRDSYEQYF	TGTGCCAGCAGCCGCACGGGACGGGACTCCTACGAGCAGTACTTC
TRBV12-3/TRBV12-4	TRBJ1-1	many	-	CASSLKMNTEAFF	TGTGCCAGCAGTTTGAAGATGAACACTGAAGCTTTCTTT
TRBV2	TRBJ2-7	many	-	CASSEGLAYEQYF	TGTGCCAGCAGTGAGGGCCTAGCCTACGAGCAGTACTTC
TRBV20-1	TRBJ1-2	-	-	CSARDLSTGLTNYGYTF	TGCAGTGCTAGAGATCTTTCGACAGGACTGACTAACTATGGCTACACCTTC
TRBV9	TRBJ2-7	few	TRBD2	CASSVGSGSYEQYF	TGTGCCAGCAGCGTAGGTAGCGGGAGTTACGAGCAGTACTTC
TRBV5-1	TRBJ1-1	-	-	CASSTASLNTGAFF	TGCGCCAGCAGCACAGCCTCTCTGAACACTGGAGCTTTCTTT
TRBV28	TRBJ1-6	few	-	CASSLQVSSRAGPLHF	TGTGCCAGCAGTTTACAAGTCTCCTCCCGAGCAGGTCCCCTCCACTTT
TRBV6-2/TRBV6-3	TRBJ2-7	few	-	CASSHPLGEQYF	TGTGCCAGCAGTCACCCGTTGGGCGAGCAGTACTTC
TRBV9	TRBJ2-1	-	-	CASSVARETSLNEQFF	TGTGCCAGCAGCGTAGCCCGGGAGACCTCCCTCAATGAGCAGTTCTTC
TRBV5-4	TRBJ2-7	-	TRBD2	CASSLKLAGHEQYF	TGTGCCAGCAGCTTGAAGCTAGCGGGCCACGAGCAGTACTTC
TRBV7-9	TRBJ1-5	-	-	CASSLWGGGPNQPQHF	TGTGCCAGCAGCTTATGGGGGGGCGGGCCTAATCAGCCCCAGCATTTT
TRBV7-3	TRBJ2-7	-	-	CASSLGRAGPSYEQYF	TGTGCCAGCAGCTTAGGTCGGGCAGGGCCCTCATACGAGCAGTACTTC
TRBV7-9	TRBJ1-4	-	TRBD1	CASSLGDRGTNEKLFF	TGTGCCAGCAGCTTAGGGGACAGAGGGACTAATGAAAAACTGTTTTTT
TRBV5-1	TRBJ1-1	-	-	CASSLVSRNEAFF	TGCGCCAGCAGCTTGGTTTCCCGGAATGAAGCTTTCTTT
TRBV7-2	TRBJ1-5	-	-	CASSLTSGAMEPQHF	TGTGCCAGCAGCTTAACGTCAGGAGCCATGGAGCCCCAGCATTTT
TRBV5-6	TRBJ2-1	-	-	CASSLSTSYEQFF	TGTGCCAGCAGCTTATCTACTAGCTACGAGCAGTTCTTC
TRBV15	TRBJ2-1	-	-	CATSRVSYNEQFF	TGTGCCACCAGCAGAGTCAGCTACAATGAGCAGTTCTTC
TRBV10-1	TRBJ1-1	-	-	CATSTVGGQGAFF	TGCGCCACCTCCACGGTCGGGGGGCAAGGAGCTTTCTTT
TRBV6-2/TRBV6-3	TRBJ2-1	few	-	CASSEESHYNEQFF	TGTGCCAGCAGCGAAGAGTCCCACTACAATGAGCAGTTCTTC
TRBV12-5	TRBJ1-1	-	TRBD1	CASGFALGQGVTEAFF	TGTGCTAGTGGTTTTGCTCTGGGACAGGGGGTTACTGAAGCTTTCTTT
TRBV5-1	TRBJ1-5	few	TRBD1	CASSPGTGVTQPQHF	TGCGCCAGCAGTCCCGGGACAGGGGTAACTCAGCCCCAGCATTTT
TRBV20-1	TRBJ1-2	once	-	CSATQPGGVGGYTF	TGCAGTGCTACCCAGCCGGGGGGCGTGGGAGGCTACACCTTC
TRBV7-9	TRBJ2-7	-	TRBD2	CASSLATSGRSYEQYF	TGTGCCAGCAGCTTAGCGACTAGCGGGAGGTCCTACGAGCAGTACTTC
TRBV12-3/TRBV12-4	TRBJ2-5	many	TRBD1	CASSLIPGQGQETQYF	TGTGCCAGCAGTTTGATCCCGGGACAGGGACAAGAGACCCAGTACTTC
TRBV5-6	TRBJ1-5	-	-	CASSLARGRTYQPQHF	TGTGCCAGCAGCTTGGCCAGGGGCAGGACCTATCAGCCCCAGCATTTT